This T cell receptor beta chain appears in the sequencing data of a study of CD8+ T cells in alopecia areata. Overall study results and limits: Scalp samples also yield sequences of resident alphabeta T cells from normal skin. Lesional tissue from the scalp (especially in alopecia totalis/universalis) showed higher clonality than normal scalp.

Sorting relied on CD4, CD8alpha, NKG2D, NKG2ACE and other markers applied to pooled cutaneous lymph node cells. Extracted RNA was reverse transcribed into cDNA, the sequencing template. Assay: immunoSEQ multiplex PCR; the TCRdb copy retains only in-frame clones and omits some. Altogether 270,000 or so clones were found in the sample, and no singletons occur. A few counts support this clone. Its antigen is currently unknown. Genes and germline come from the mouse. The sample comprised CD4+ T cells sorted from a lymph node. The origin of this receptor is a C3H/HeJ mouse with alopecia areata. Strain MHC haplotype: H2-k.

CDR3 bases read: TGTGCCAGCAGTGATGCAGGCTTTGCAAACTCC. Translation: CASSDAGFANS. In full, the CDR3 reads CASSDAGFANSDYTF. The V and J genes are TRBV13-1 and TRBJ1-2, with D hard to call. The read halts 4 residues ahead of the CDR3 end, with the missing end drawn from the germline J gene. The ends were cut back, 0 bases at V and 0 bases at J, with 9 bases in the middle. The CDR3 runs 15 residues. Germline assignment: CDR1 NSHNY and CDR2 SYGAGN.